This paragraph reports one T cell receptor (beta chain). Sequenced by immunoSEQ multiplex PCR; TCRdb stores in-frame clones only, minus some. This table has some 150,000 clones, around 80% appearing once. This record belongs to a study of blood T cell repertoires in COVID-19. Study at large: Acute-phase and convalescent COVID-19 samples originated in the United States, Italy and Spain. In each case, the material was cDNA or gDNA derived from T cells, B-cell-depleted T cells, or PBMCs.

The germline CDR1 and CDR2 sequences are SQVTM and ANQGSEA. V lost 7 bases and J 11 bases, leaving 17 bases between the germline ends. There are 11 residues in the CDR3. Sequences were obtained from peripheral blood. This TCR was recovered from a man between 60 and 75 years old with active or convalescent COVID-19. This rearrangement joins TRBV29-1 to TRBJ1-1; D possibly corresponds to TRBD1 (6 bases). In nucleotides, the CDR3 is TGCAGCGGGGTAAACAGGGAAGCGGCTTTCTTT. Its protein is CSGVNREAAFF.